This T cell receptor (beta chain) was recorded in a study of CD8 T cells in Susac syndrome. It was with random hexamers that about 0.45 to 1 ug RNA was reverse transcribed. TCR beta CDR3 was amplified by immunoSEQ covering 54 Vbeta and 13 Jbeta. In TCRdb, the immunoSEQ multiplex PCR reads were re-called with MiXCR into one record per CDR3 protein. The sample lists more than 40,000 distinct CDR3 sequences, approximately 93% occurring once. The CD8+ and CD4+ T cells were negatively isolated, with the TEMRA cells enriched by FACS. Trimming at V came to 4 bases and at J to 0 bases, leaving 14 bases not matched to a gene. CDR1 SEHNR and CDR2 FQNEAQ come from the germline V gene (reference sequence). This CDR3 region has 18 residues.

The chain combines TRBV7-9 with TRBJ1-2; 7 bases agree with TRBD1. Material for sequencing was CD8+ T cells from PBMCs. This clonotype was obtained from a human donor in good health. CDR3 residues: CASSSSKIGQEANYGYTF. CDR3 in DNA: TGTGCCAGCAGCTCTTCTAAAATTGGACAGGAAGCTAACTATGGCTACACCTTC.